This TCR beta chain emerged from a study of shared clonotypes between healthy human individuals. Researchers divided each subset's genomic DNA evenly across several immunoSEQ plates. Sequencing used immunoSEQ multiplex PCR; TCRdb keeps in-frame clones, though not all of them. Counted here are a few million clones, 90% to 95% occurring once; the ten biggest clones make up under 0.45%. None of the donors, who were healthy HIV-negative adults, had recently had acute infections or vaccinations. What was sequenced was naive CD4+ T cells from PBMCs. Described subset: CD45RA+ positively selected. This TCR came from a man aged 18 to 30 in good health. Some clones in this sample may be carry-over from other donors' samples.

As DNA, the CDR3 is TGTGCCAGCAGTGAAGCGCGGGGTGACACTGAAGCTTTCTTT. It encodes CASSEARGDTEAFF. The rearrangement links TRBV6-1 to TRBJ1-1, with D unresolved. The germline V gene has CDR1 MNHNS and CDR2 SASEGT. CDR3 size: 14 residues. Trimming removed 0 bases at V and 3 bases at J, with 8 bases between.